The 32 T cell receptor beta chains in this list originate from one sample, sequenced in a study of STAT5B mutations in CD4+ large granular lymphocyte leukemia. Data came from immunoSEQ multiplex PCR; TCRdb stores just in-frame clones and leaves some out. The table includes over 30,000 clones, more than 80% detected once. The sample comprised CD4+ T cells from blood buffy coats. Receptors were obtained from a human donor in good health.

The chain employs TRBV27 and TRBJ2-7; TRBD2 aligns across 12 bases. With V trimmed by 5 bases and J by 0 bases, 2 bases remained unmatched. The CDR3 loop spans 15 amino acids. CDR1 is MNHEY and CDR2 is SMNVEV in the germline V gene (reference sequence). Written as DNA, the CDR3 is TGTGCCAGCAGTCCGGGACTAGCGGGCTCCTACGAGCAGTACTTC. It translates to CASSPGLAGSYEQYF.

The CDR3 bases are TGCGCCAGCAGCCAAGAGAGGGGACTAGCCCATTACGAGCAGTACTTC. Its protein product is CASSQERGLAHYEQYF. The V gene is TRBV4-3, the J gene TRBJ2-7, with TRBD2 matching 9 bases. Germline assignment: CDR1 LGHNA and CDR2 YSLEER. The CDR3 contains 16 residues. J gave up 4 bases and V 0 bases, and 7 bases lay outside the gene matches.

This clone was observed a handful of times. V gene TRBV5-4 combines with J gene TRBJ2-7; TRBD1 matches at 7 bases. The CDR3 is 15 amino acids. The V segment lost 0 bases and the J segment 3 bases; nucleotides outside the gene matches: 6. CDR1 SGHNT and CDR2 YYREEE come from the germline V gene (reference sequence). This chain's CDR3 is CASSLAVRQGYEQYF. The CDR3 DNA reads TGTGCCAGCAGCTTGGCCGTGAGACAGGGCTACGAGCAGTACTTC.

The chain is built from TRBV7-2 and TRBJ1-2; D is unresolved. Germline V gives CDR1 SGHTA, CDR2 FQGNSA. There are 16 residues in the CDR3. Trimming removed 4 bases at V and 2 bases at J, with 17 bases between. CDR3 residues: CASSSPDGAGNYGYTF. CDR3 DNA: TGTGCCAGCAGCTCACCCGACGGAGCGGGGAACTATGGCTACACCTTC.

This chain connects TRBV13 to TRBJ2-3; 7 nucleotides line up with TRBD2. CDR3 length equals 16 residues. V shed 5 bases, J shed 1 base, and the junction held 9 bases outside the gene matches. Germline CDR1 reads PRHDT; CDR2 reads FYEKMQ (reference sequence). The CDR3 coding sequence is TGTGCCAGCAGCCCAAGCCGGGACTACCGCACAGATACGCAGTATTTT. This encodes CASSPSRDYRTDTQYF.

J is TRBJ2-4 and V is TRBV6-1, with D tentatively TRBD1 or TRBD2 (6 bases each). This CDR3 comprises 12 residues. V dropped 3 bases and J dropped 13 bases, with 13 bases sitting between them. The germline gives CDR1 MNHNS, CDR2 SASEGT. The CDR3 here is CASSEGGRRQYF. In DNA form, the CDR3 reads TGTGCCAGCAGTGAGGGGGGCCGGAGACAGTACTTC.

The sample holds one count of this clone. The CDR3 is CASSTRIAGGPGDTQYF. Here the CDR3 DNA reads TGTGCCAGCAGCACCCGAATAGCGGGAGGGCCTGGGGATACGCAGTATTTT. The chain uses TRBV9 and TRBJ2-3; 11 bases agree with TRBD2. CDR1 and CDR2 from the germline V gene are SGDLS and YYNGEE. The CDR3 consists of 17 residues. V gave up 4 bases and J gave up 6 bases; unmatched junction bases: 13.

This clone was found once. The V and J genes are TRBV19 and TRBJ2-7; 15 nucleotides agree with TRBD2. Germline values: CDR1 LNHDA, CDR2 SQIVND (reference sequence). After removal of 4 bases from V and 2 bases from J, the junction contained 12 bases not matched to a gene. The CDR3 is 19 residues long. CDR3 bases: TGTGCCAGTAGTACAGGGGTCGGACTAGCGGGAGGGCTAACCTACGAGCAGTACTTC. Protein sequence: CASSTGVGLAGGLTYEQYF.

V and J are TRBV4-3 and TRBJ2-3, with 8 nucleotides matching TRBD2. Germline loops: CDR1 LGHNA, CDR2 YSLEER. This CDR3 has 14 residues. The V gene end was trimmed by 1 base and the J gene end by 4 bases; junction bases not matched to a gene: 1. Here the CDR3 reads CASSQAGGADTQYF. The CDR3 nucleotides read TGCGCCAGCAGCCAAGCGGGAGGGGCAGATACGCAGTATTTT.

CDR3 protein: CASSEEGLSTDTQYF. The CDR3 DNA reads as TGCGCCAGCAGTGAGGAGGGATTGAGCACAGATACGCAGTATTTT. The rearrangement links TRBV10-1 to TRBJ2-3; weak D call: TRBD2 (5 bases). This CDR3 has 15 amino acids. The V end lost 2 bases, the J end lost 0 bases, and 9 bases lay between the germline ends. Germline loops: CDR1 WNHNN, CDR2 SYGVQD (reference sequence).

This clone was counted once. The chain is built from TRBV11-2 and TRBJ2-3; unclear D gene. V lost 2 bases and J lost 0, with 12 bases in between. This CDR3 region has 16 residues. Germline loops: CDR1 SGHAT, CDR2 FQNNGV. The CDR3 DNA sequence: TGTGCCAGCAGCTTAAGACCATTAGGTAGCACAGATACGCAGTATTTT. Translated, it gives CASSLRPLGSTDTQYF.

CDR3 sequence (DNA): TGCGCCAGCAGCGGAAGGACAGCCTACACAGATACGCAGTATTTT. It is translated as CASSGRTAYTDTQYF. The V call is TRBV5-1, the J call TRBJ2-3; possible D gene TRBD1, 6 bases. The V gene's germline CDR1 is SGHRS and CDR2 YFSETQ. The CDR3 is 15 amino acids. V was shortened by 4 bases and J by 2 bases, with 14 bases between the two germline ends.

The chain carries TRBV28 and TRBJ2-5; possibly TRBD2 for D (6 bases). This CDR3 contains 11 residues. V was clipped by 10 bases and J by 5 bases, with 11 bases between them. In germline, CDR1 is MDHEN, CDR2 SYDVKM. The DNA for the CDR3 is TGTGCCACCAACCTAGCGGAGACCCAGTACTTC. Translating it yields CATNLAETQYF.

V is TRBV5-1 and J is TRBJ2-2; TRBD2 matches at 7 bases. The CDR3 runs to 16 residues. The junction had 9 bases not matched to a gene; V was cut back by 2 bases and J by 5 bases. CDR1 and CDR2 (germline): SGHRS, YFSETQ. The DNA of the CDR3 is TGCGCCAGCAGCTTCGGAACCACTAGCGAGACCGGGGAGCTGTTTTTT. This sequence encodes CASSFGTTSETGELFF.

This chain connects TRBV7-6 to TRBJ1-3, with TRBD1 matching 7 bases. The germline V gene has CDR1 SGHVS and CDR2 FNYEAQ. The CDR3 sequence is 15 residues long. J lost 4 bases, V lost 3 bases, and 6 bases had no gene match. The CDR3 bases are TGTGCCAGCAGCTTCAGGGGGGCTGGAGGAAACACCATATATTTT. Residues: CASSFRGAGGNTIYF. The full variable domain, with the rest looked up from reference TRBV7-6 and TRBJ1-3, is GAGVSQSPRYKVTKRGQDVALRCDPISGHVSLYWYRQALGQGPEFLTYFNYEAQQDKSGLPNDRFSAERPEGSISTLTIQRTEQRDSAMYRCASSFRGAGGNTIYFGEGSWLTVV.

CDR3 nucleotides: TGTGCCAGCTCACCACCCAAGACAGGGGCCAATGAGCAGTTCTTC. This translates into CASSPPKTGANEQFF. The J gene is TRBJ2-1, the V gene TRBV18, with 8 positions matching TRBD1. J gave up 6 bases and V 0 bases, and 4 bases lay outside the gene matches. This CDR3 is built from 15 residues. CDR1 and CDR2 (germline): KGHSH, LQKENI.

This clone was seen only once. The V gene is TRBV27, the J gene TRBJ2-1, with D tentatively TRBD1 or TRBD2 (6 bases each). The CDR3 has 14 residues. CDR1 MNHEY and CDR2 SMNVEV come from the germline V gene (reference sequence). Trimming took off 7 bases at V and 4 bases at J, with 14 bases between the two ends. The CDR3 loop is CASTQGTQYNEQFF. CDR3 in DNA: TGTGCCAGCACCCAGGGGACTCAATACAATGAGCAGTTCTTC.

In its sample, this clone was seen once. The chain recombines TRBV6-5 with TRBJ2-1; D not certain. V was clipped by 0 bases and J by 10 bases, with 16 bases between them. The CDR3 is 15 amino acids. Per the germline V gene, CDR1 is MNHEY and CDR2 is SVGAGI. The CDR3 spells CASSYSGFMKQEQFF. Written as DNA, the CDR3 is TGTGCCAGCAGTTACTCAGGGTTTATGAAACAGGAGCAGTTCTTC.

The rearrangement joins TRBV30 to TRBJ2-3, with 8 bases identical to TRBD2. Germline V lookup: CDR1 GTSNPN, CDR2 SVGIG (reference sequence). The CDR3 sequence is 14 residues long. The V segment lost 3 bases and the J segment 4 bases; nucleotides outside the gene matches: 6. CDR3 bases: TGTGCCTGGAGGAGCGGGAGAATTCCAGATACGCAGTATTTT. It yields the protein CAWRSGRIPDTQYF.

The V gene is TRBV9, the J gene TRBJ1-4; TRBD1 aligns across 9 bases. The V and J ends lost 4 bases and 8 bases, in that order; junction bases with no gene match: 9. Per germline, CDR1 SGDLS and CDR2 YYNGEE. The CDR3 loop spans 15 amino acids. CDR3: CASSSSPGQGEKLFF. CDR3 sequence (DNA): TGTGCCAGCAGCTCCTCCCCGGGACAGGGCGAAAAACTGTTTTTT. Supplemented by reference TRBV9 and TRBJ1-4, the full variable domain reads DSGVTQTPKHLITATGQRVTLRCSPRSGDLSVYWYQQSLDQGLQFLIQYYNGEERAKGNILERFSAQQFPDLHSELNLSSLELGDSALYFCASSSSPGQGEKLFFGSGTQLSVL.

This clone was counted once. An end of the junction does not agree with germline; a read error may underlie this. The sample holds other DNA sequences that translate to the same CDR3. This CDR3 reads CSARGRNEAFF. The CDR3 nucleotides are TGCAGTGCCAGAGGGCGGAATGAAGCTTTCTTT. The rearrangement uses TRBV20-1 and TRBJ1-1, with D uncertain. The CDR3 runs to 11 residues. The germline V gene encodes CDR1 DFQATT and CDR2 SNEGSKA (reference sequence).

The genes are TRBV7-2 and TRBJ2-7; D is undetermined. The germline V gene encodes CDR1 SGHTA and CDR2 FQGNSA. V was trimmed by 4 bases and J by 7 bases, leaving 8 bases between them. CDR3 length equals 11 residues. The CDR3 reads CASSSGFEQYF. CDR3 in DNA: TGTGCCAGCAGCTCCGGGTTTGAGCAGTACTTC.

CDR3 coding DNA: TGTGCCAGCAGCTTATCGGGGAACACAGATACGCAGTATTTT. The encoded protein is CASSLSGNTDTQYF. The chain carries TRBV11-3 and TRBJ2-3; D perhaps matches TRBD2 (5 bases). This CDR3 contains 14 residues. Germline V gives CDR1 SGHNT, CDR2 YENEEA. Trimming pared 2 bases from V and 2 bases from J, leaving 8 bases between.

This clone turned up a few times. The J gene is TRBJ2-7, the V gene TRBV5-4; 9 bases agree with TRBD2. The J segment lost 7 bases and the V segment lost 6 bases, leaving 14 bases of the junction unmatched. Germline lookup yields CDR1 SGHNT and CDR2 YYREEE (reference sequence). The CDR3 has 15 amino acids. CDR3 region: CASNIGLAGSREQYF. The CDR3 bases are TGTGCCAGCAACATCGGTCTAGCGGGGTCTCGGGAGCAGTACTTC.

V is TRBV6-6 and J is TRBJ2-1, with 11 bases matching TRBD2. After removal of 7 bases from V and 7 bases from J, the junction contained 9 bases not matched to a gene. CDR1 and CDR2 from the germline V gene are MNHNY and SVGAGI (reference sequence). The CDR3 runs to 15 residues. CDR3 in amino acids: CASIQRLAGRNEQFF. Written as DNA, the CDR3 is TGTGCCAGCATCCAGAGACTAGCGGGACGGAATGAGCAGTTCTTC.

The chain uses TRBV15 and TRBJ1-1, with a tentative D call TRBD1 (5 bases). CDR1 and CDR2 from the germline V gene are LNHNV and YYDKDF (reference sequence). The CDR3 length is 13 residues. V lost 0 bases and J 8 bases, leaving 10 bases between the germline ends. This CDR3 reads CATSRDPGTEAFF. The CDR3 DNA sequence: TGTGCCACCAGCAGAGATCCCGGGACCGAAGCTTTCTTT. Filled out from reference TRBV15 and TRBJ1-1, the complete variable domain reads DAMVIQNPRYQVTQFGKPVTLSCSQTLNHNVMYWYQQKSSQAPKLLFHYYDKDFNNEADTPDNFQSRRPNTSFCFLDIRSPGLGDTAMYLCATSRDPGTEAFFGQGTRLTVV.

The J gene is TRBJ2-4, the V gene TRBV11-2, with D maybe TRBD1 (6 bases). The CDR3 is made up of 16 amino acids. CDR1 and CDR2 from the germline V gene are SGHAT and FQNNGV. V lost 5 bases to trimming and J lost 5 bases, with 19 bases between them. CDR3 amino acids: CASSARLQGKENIQYF. CDR3 bases: TGTGCCAGCAGCGCTCGCCTACAGGGAAAAGAAAACATTCAGTACTTC.

CDR3 DNA sequence: TGTGCCAGCAGTTCCCTTGGGGGCAATCAGCCCCAGCATTTT. Amino acid sequence: CASSSLGGNQPQHF. V gene TRBV27 combines with J gene TRBJ1-5, with D hard to call. Between the trimmed V and J ends, which lost 4 bases and 2 bases, there was a span of 9 bases. Germline CDR1 reads MNHEY; CDR2 reads SMNVEV (reference sequence). The length of the CDR3 is 14 residues.

The genes are TRBV7-2 and TRBJ2-1, with TRBD2 identical over 15 bases. CDR1 and CDR2 (germline): SGHTA, FQGNSA. After removal of 4 bases from V and 9 bases from J, the junction contained 7 bases not matched to a gene. The CDR3 runs 16 residues. The CDR3 coding sequence is TGTGCCAGCAGCTCCGGGACTAGCGGGAGGTGGAGTGAGCAGTTCTTC. This translates into CASSSGTSGRWSEQFF.

V gene TRBV2 combines with J gene TRBJ1-1; D is possibly TRBD1 (5 bases). The germline CDR1 and CDR2 sequences are SNHLY and FYNNEI. The V end lost 9 bases, the J end lost 1 base, and 15 bases lay between the germline ends. This CDR3 has 14 residues. The CDR3 coding sequence is TGTGCCAGGACCCGAGGGACGGAGAACACTGAAGCTTTCTTT. This translates into CARTRGTENTEAFF.

This clone was counted a few times. This chain connects TRBV5-5 to TRBJ1-5; D not certain. The V gene lost 4 bases and the J gene lost 5 bases, with 13 bases spanning the gap. This CDR3 has 14 amino acids. In germline, CDR1 is SGHKS, CDR2 YYEKEE (reference sequence). The CDR3 DNA follows: TGTGCCAGCAGCCCGTCCGGGATCGATCAGCCCCAGCATTTT. This sequence encodes CASSPSGIDQPQHF.

The rearrangement joins TRBV7-2 to TRBJ2-5; perhaps D is TRBD1 or TRBD2 (5 bases each). V was cut by 4 bases and J by 5 bases, with 11 bases left in between. The germline gives CDR1 SGHTA, CDR2 FQGNSA. The CDR3 totals 13 residues. The CDR3 DNA follows: TGTGCCAGCAGCTCGGGAAGGGGTGAGACCCAGTACTTC. Translating gives CASSSGRGETQYF.